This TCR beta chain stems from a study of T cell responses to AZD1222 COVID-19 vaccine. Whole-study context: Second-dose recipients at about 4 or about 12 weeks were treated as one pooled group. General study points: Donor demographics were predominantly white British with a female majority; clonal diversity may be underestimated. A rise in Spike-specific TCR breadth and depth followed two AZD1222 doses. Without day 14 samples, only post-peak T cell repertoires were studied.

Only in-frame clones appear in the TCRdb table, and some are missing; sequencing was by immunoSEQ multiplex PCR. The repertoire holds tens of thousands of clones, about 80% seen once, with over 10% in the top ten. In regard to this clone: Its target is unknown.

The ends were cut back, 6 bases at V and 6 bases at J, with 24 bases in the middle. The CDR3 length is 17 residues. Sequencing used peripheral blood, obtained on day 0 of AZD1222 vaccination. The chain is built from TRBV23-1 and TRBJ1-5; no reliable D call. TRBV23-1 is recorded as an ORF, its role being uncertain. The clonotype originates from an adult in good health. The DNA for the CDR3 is TGCGCCAGCAGCCGAAGAAGCAAGCAAGGGAATGGTCAGCCCCAGCATTTT. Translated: CASSRRSKQGNGQPQHF.